Listed below are T cell receptor beta chains from one sample, sequenced in a study of blood T cell repertoires in COVID-19. Some clones are missing from TCRdb's copy, which holds only in-frame ones; the method was immunoSEQ multiplex PCR. In the table there are 150,000 to 160,000 clones, around 79% of which are singletons. The specimen was peripheral blood. The receptors stem from a man older than 75 with acute or convalescent COVID-19. Each CDR3 is given with its conserved first and last residue. Each record gives: clone size, J gene, V gene, D gene, CDR3 protein, CDR3 DNA. The D gene is left open where the match is weak. Rows may omit the clone size; those that give it use once, few, many or a size class.

size: -; J: TRBJ2-5; V: TRBV6-5; D: -; CDR3: CASSYLGQQETQYF; DNA: TGTGCCAGCAGTTACTTAGGACAGCAAGAGACCCAGTACTTC
size: -; J: TRBJ2-5; V: TRBV5-1; D: -; CDR3: CASSSGTQETQYF; DNA: TGCGCCAGCAGCTCCGGGACACAAGAGACCCAGTACTTC
size: few; J: TRBJ1-2; V: TRBV12-3/TRBV12-4; D: -; CDR3: CASRSTGLEGYTF; DNA: TGTGCCAGCAGATCCACAGGGTTAGAGGGCTACACCTTC
size: few; J: TRBJ1-2; V: TRBV19; D: -; CDR3: CASSIQGYGYTF; DNA: TGTGCCAGTAGTATCCAGGGCTATGGCTACACCTTC
size: -; J: TRBJ2-5; V: TRBV19; D: -; CDR3: CASSTSPGNQETQYF; DNA: TGTGCCAGTAGTACCTCACCAGGGAACCAAGAGACCCAGTACTTC
size: -; J: TRBJ1-1; V: TRBV6-5; D: -; CDR3: CASSYPGRGFTEAFF; DNA: TGTGCCAGCAGTTACCCGGGCAGGGGTTTCACTGAAGCTTTCTTT
size: -; J: TRBJ2-1; V: TRBV11-1; D: TRBD1; CDR3: CASSGQGNNEQFF; DNA: TGTGCCAGCTCGGGACAGGGAAACAATGAGCAGTTCTTC
size: -; J: TRBJ1-5; V: TRBV5-1; D: -; CDR3: CASSLGRDNQPQHF; DNA: TGCGCCAGCAGCTTGGGCAGGGACAATCAGCCCCAGCATTTT
size: -; J: TRBJ2-1; V: TRBV11-3; D: TRBD2; CDR3: CASSPSGSYNEQFF; DNA: TGTGCCAGCAGCCCTAGCGGCTCCTACAATGAGCAGTTCTTC
size: -; J: TRBJ2-5; V: TRBV11-2; D: TRBD2; CDR3: CASSPGTSVKETQYF; DNA: TGTGCCAGCAGCCCCGGGACTAGCGTCAAAGAGACCCAGTACTTC
size: -; J: TRBJ2-5; V: TRBV7-8; D: -; CDR3: CASSLIGVSLETQYF; DNA: TGTGCCAGCAGCTTAATCGGGGTCTCCCTAGAGACCCAGTACTTC
size: few; J: TRBJ1-5; V: TRBV2; D: -; CDR3: CASSEWQGGQPQHF; DNA: TGTGCCAGCAGTGAATGGCAGGGTGGTCAGCCCCAGCATTTT
size: -; J: TRBJ1-2; V: TRBV7-8; D: -; CDR3: CASSLEGKSGFYGYTF; DNA: TGTGCCAGCAGCTTAGAGGGGAAGTCTGGGTTCTATGGCTACACCTTC
size: -; J: TRBJ2-5; V: TRBV10-1; D: TRBD1; CDR3: CASSPGQGVETQYF; DNA: TGCGCCAGCAGCCCGGGACAGGGTGTGGAGACCCAGTACTTC
size: -; J: TRBJ1-3; V: TRBV18; D: -; CDR3: CASRDNSGNTIYF; DNA: TGTGCCAGCAGAGACAACTCTGGAAACACCATATATTTT
size: -; J: TRBJ1-1; V: TRBV5-1; D: -; CDR3: CASSLIGGGNTEAFF; DNA: TGCGCCAGCAGCTTGATTGGGGGCGGGAACACTGAAGCTTTCTTT
size: few; J: TRBJ1-2; V: TRBV2; D: TRBD1; CDR3: CASRTGGYGYTF; DNA: TGTGCCAGCAGAACAGGGGGCTATGGCTACACCTTC
size: few; J: TRBJ2-3; V: TRBV19; D: TRBD1; CDR3: CASSIFSGQGTDTQYF; DNA: TGTGCCAGTAGTATATTCTCAGGACAGGGCACAGATACGCAGTATTTT
size: many; J: TRBJ1-2; V: TRBV3-1/TRBV3-2; D: TRBD1; CDR3: CASSPPGGDGYTF; DNA: TGTGCCAGCAGCCCACCAGGGGGTGATGGCTACACCTTC
size: -; J: TRBJ2-1; V: TRBV28; D: -; CDR3: CASDAGFEQFF; DNA: TGTGCGTCTGACGCAGGGTTTGAGCAGTTCTTC
size: -; J: TRBJ1-3; V: TRBV19; D: -; CDR3: CASSMGHSGNTIYF; DNA: TGTGCCAGTAGTATGGGACACTCTGGAAACACCATATATTTT
size: -; J: TRBJ2-2; V: TRBV29-1; D: TRBD1; CDR3: CSVGGDRGRTGELFF; DNA: TGCAGCGTTGGGGGGGACAGGGGACGGACCGGGGAGCTGTTTTTT
size: -; J: TRBJ2-1; V: TRBV7-9; D: -; CDR3: CASSPMGSYNEQFF; DNA: TGTGCCAGCAGCCCGATGGGCAGCTACAATGAGCAGTTCTTC
size: -; J: TRBJ2-1; V: TRBV12-3/TRBV12-4; D: -; CDR3: CASSLTTISEQFF; DNA: TGTGCCAGCAGTCTTACCACTATTAGTGAGCAGTTCTTC